The clone carrying this T cell receptor beta chain occurred once. This CDR3 contains 16 residues. Trimming removed 6 bases from V and 0 bases from J; junction bases left unmatched: 7. Germline CDR1 reads MNHNY; CDR2 reads SVGAGI (reference sequence). This specimen comes from a study of blood T cell repertoires in COVID-19. Study in general: PBMCs, B-cell-depleted T cells, or T cells provided the cDNA or gDNA that made up the material.

Under the authors' procedure: For nucleated cells, counts were estimated from reference gene primer amplification. Sequencing used immunoSEQ multiplex PCR; TCRdb keeps in-frame clones, though not all of them. The DNA gave D and trimming, while V, J and clone size come from that table. Of tens of thousands of clones listed, about 80% were seen once; the top ten hold roughly 3%. The clonotype originates from a man aged 55 to 70 with acute or convalescent COVID-19. This rearrangement joins TRBV6-6 to TRBJ2-2; 7 bases line up with TRBD1. Material for sequencing was peripheral blood. CDR3 sequence: CASSDEGTANTGELFF. Written as DNA, the CDR3 is TGTGCCAGCAGCGACGAAGGGACAGCGAACACCGGGGAGCTGTTTTTT.